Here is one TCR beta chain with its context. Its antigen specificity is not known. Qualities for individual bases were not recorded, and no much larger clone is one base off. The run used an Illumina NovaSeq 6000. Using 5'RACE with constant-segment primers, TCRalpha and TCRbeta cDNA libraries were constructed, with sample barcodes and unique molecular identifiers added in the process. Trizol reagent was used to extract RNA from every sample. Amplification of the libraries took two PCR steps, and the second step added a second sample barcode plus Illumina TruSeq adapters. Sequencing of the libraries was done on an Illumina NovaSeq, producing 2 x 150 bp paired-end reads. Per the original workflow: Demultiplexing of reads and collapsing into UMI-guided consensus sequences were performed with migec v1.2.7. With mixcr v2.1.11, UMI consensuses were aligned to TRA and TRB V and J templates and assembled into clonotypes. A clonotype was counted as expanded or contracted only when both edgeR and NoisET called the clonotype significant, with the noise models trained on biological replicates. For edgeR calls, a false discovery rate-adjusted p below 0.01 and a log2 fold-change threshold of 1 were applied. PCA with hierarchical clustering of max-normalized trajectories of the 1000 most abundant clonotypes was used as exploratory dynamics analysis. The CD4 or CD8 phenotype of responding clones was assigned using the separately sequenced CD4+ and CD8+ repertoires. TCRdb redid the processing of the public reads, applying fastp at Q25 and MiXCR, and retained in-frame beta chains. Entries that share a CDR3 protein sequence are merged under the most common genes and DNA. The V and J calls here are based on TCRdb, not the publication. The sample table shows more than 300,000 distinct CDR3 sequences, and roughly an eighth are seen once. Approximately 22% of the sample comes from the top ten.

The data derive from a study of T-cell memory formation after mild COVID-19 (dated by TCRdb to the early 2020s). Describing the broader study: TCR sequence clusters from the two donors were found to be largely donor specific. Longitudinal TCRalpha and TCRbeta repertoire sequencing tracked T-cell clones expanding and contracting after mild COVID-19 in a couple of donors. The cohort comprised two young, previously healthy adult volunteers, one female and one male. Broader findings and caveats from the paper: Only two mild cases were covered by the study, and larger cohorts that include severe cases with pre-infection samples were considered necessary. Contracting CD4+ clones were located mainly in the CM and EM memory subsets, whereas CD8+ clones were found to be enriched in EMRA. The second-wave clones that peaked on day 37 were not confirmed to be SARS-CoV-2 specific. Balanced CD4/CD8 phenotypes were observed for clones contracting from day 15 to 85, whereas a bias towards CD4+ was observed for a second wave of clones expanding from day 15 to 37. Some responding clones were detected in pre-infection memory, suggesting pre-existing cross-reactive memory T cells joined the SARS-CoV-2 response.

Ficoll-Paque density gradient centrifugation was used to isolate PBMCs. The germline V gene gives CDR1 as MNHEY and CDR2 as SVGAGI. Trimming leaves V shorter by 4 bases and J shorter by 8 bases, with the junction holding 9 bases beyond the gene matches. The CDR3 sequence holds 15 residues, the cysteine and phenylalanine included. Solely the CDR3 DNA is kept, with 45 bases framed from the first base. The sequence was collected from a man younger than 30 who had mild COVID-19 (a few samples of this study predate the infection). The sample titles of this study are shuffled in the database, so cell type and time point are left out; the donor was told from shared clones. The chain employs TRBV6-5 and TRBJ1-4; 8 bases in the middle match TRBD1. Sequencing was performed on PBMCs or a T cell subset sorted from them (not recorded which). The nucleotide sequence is TGTGCCAGCAGTTCGCTCCAGGGGGCTGGGGAAAAACTGTTTTTT. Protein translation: CASSSLQGAGEKLFF.